The rows below give T cell receptor beta chains drawn from one sample of a study of CD8 T cells in Susac syndrome. MiXCR was run by TCRdb on the immunoSEQ multiplex PCR reads, yielding one entry per CDR3 protein. The sample records about 80,000 distinct CDR3 sequences, 85% to 95% being singletons. Specimen: CD4+ T cells from PBMCs. Receptors originate from a human donor with Susac syndrome. The CDR3 runs from the conserved cysteine through the conserved F or W. The D gene is left open where the match is weak. Size values are once, few and many counts, or a class for expanded clones, and some rows have none.

TRBJ1-3 | . | . | TRBV25-1 | TGTGCCAGCACCCCCTCTGGAAACACCATATATTTT | CASTPSGNTIYF
TRBJ2-7 | TRBD2 | . | TRBV12-3/TRBV12-4 | TGTGCCAGCAGTTTTTTGAGGGCTAGCGGGAGCTACGAGCAGTACTTC | CASSFLRASGSYEQYF
TRBJ1-5 | . | once | TRBV25-1 | TGTGCCAGCAGTGGGGGGCCGTATCAGCCCCAGCATTTT | CASSGGPYQPQHF
TRBJ1-2 | . | . | TRBV29-1 | TGCAGCGTGAGCAGGGGCGAACCTCACTATGGCTACACCTTC | CSVSRGEPHYGYTF
TRBJ2-3 | . | once | TRBV9 | TGTGCCAGCAGCGTAGGGTGGGATACGCAGTATTTT | CASSVGWDTQYF
TRBJ1-1 | . | . | TRBV6-1 | TGTGCCAGCAGTGTGAAGGCCGGGGACACTGAAGCTTTCTTT | CASSVKAGDTEAFF
TRBJ1-5 | . | . | TRBV12-3/TRBV12-4 | TGTGCCAGCAGTTTCCAGGACGCAAGCAATCAGCCCCAGCATTTT | CASSFQDASNQPQHF
TRBJ1-6 | . | . | TRBV7-9 | TGTGCCAGCAGCGACGACACCTCCTATAATTCACCCCTCCACTTT | CASSDDTSYNSPLHF
TRBJ1-6 | . | . | TRBV27 | TGTGCCAGCAGTTTAAATACACGGACCGGTGGTAATTCACCCCTCCACTTT | CASSLNTRTGGNSPLHF
TRBJ2-3 | TRBD2 | . | TRBV7-2 | TGTGCCAGCAGCTTACTTTTGGGTAGCGGGAGTGCTAGAGATACGCAGTATTTT | CASSLLLGSGSARDTQYF
TRBJ1-4 | . | . | TRBV18 | TGTGCCAGCTCAATGATCCAGGGTGAAAAACTGTTTTTT | CASSMIQGEKLFF
TRBJ2-7 | . | . | TRBV28 | TGTGCCAGCAGTGACCAGACCGGGCTTCGGTACGAGCAGTACTTC | CASSDQTGLRYEQYF
TRBJ1-4 | TRBD1 | . | TRBV5-4 | TGTGCCAGCAGCCCTACGATCAGGGCCAGGGGGGCGGAAACTAATGAAAAACTGTTTTTT | CASSPTIRARGAETNEKLFF
TRBJ2-7 | TRBD1 | . | TRBV10-3 | TGTGCCATCAGGTGCTGGACAGGGTCCTACGAGCAGTACTTC | CAIRCWTGSYEQYF
TRBJ2-5 | TRBD1 | . | TRBV25-1 | TGTGCCAGCAGTCCAGGGGTAGGGGGCGAGTTCGAGACCCAGTACTTC | CASSPGVGGEFETQYF
TRBJ2-7 | . | . | TRBV5-1 | TGCGCCAGCAGCTTGGTATCAGGGGAGGGCGACGAGCAGTACTTC | CASSLVSGEGDEQYF
TRBJ2-5 | . | once | TRBV5-1 | TGCGCCAGCAGCCCCCTGGGGTCTAGGGAGACCCAGTACTTC | CASSPLGSRETQYF
TRBJ1-2 | . | . | TRBV7-8 | TGTGCCAGCAGCTTATGGCGAGATAGAGGGGGCTACACCTTC | CASSLWRDRGGYTF
TRBJ1-1 | TRBD1 | . | TRBV29-1 | TGCAGCGTTGATATAACCCCTGGGGGACAGATAAGCGCTGAAGCTTTCTTT | CSVDITPGGQISAEAFF
TRBJ2-3 | . | . | TRBV7-2 | TGTGCCAGCAGCTTAACCCCCCACGCAGATACGCAGTATTTT | CASSLTPHADTQYF
TRBJ2-3 | . | . | TRBV3-1 | TGTGCCAGCAGCCAGACGGGGGAGGCAGTCACAGATACGCAGTATTTT | CASSQTGEAVTDTQYF
TRBJ2-7 | . | . | TRBV19 | TGTGCCAGTAGTGCGGGGGCATCCTTTCGGCGGGGGAACCTCTACGAGCAGTACTTC | CASSAGASFRRGNLYEQYF
TRBJ2-3 | TRBD2 | few | TRBV9 | TGTGCCAGCAGCCCCGGGACTAGCCACAGCGCAGATACGCAGTATTTT | CASSPGTSHSADTQYF
TRBJ1-6 | . | . | TRBV24-1 | TGTGCCACCAGTGATTTACAGGGTAATTCACCCCTCCACTTT | CATSDLQGNSPLHF
TRBJ2-2 | TRBD2 | . | TRBV28 | TGTGCCAGCACCTCCGGGACTAGCGGGAGGGCTTTACGTACCGGGGAGCTGTTTTTT | CASTSGTSGRALRTGELFF
TRBJ2-1 | TRBD2 | . | TRBV6-1 | TGTGCCACATCCCAACTTTCTAGCGGGGGGAACAATGAGCAGTTCTTC | CATSQLSSGGNNEQFF
TRBJ1-2 | . | . | TRBV20-1 | TGCAGTGCTTCCTTAAGGGGGACGGGTGGCTACACCTTC | CSASLRGTGGYTF
TRBJ2-5 | . | . | TRBV20-1 | TGCAGTGCTACAGAAGGGGGAGAGACCCAGTACTTC | CSATEGGETQYF
TRBJ2-2 | . | . | TRBV3-1 | TGTGCCAGCAGCCAAAATCGACCAGGGAGCGGGGAGCTGTTTTTT | CASSQNRPGSGELFF